Each of the 8 T cell receptor beta chains below was sequenced from the same sample in a study of T cell responses to AZD1222 COVID-19 vaccine. The protocol was immunoSEQ multiplex PCR, while the TCRdb copy is restricted to in-frame clones and leaves out a portion. The sample holds some 100,000 clones, 85% to 90% seen once. The sequences come from peripheral blood, collected on day 0 of AZD1222 vaccination. The receptors derive from an adult in good health.

The chain couples TRBV25-1 to TRBJ1-3; D not certain. The V gene's germline CDR1 is MGHDK and CDR2 SYGVNS. Between the trimmed V and J ends, which lost 3 bases and 0 bases, there was a span of 9 bases. The CDR3 has 15 amino acids. CDR3 sequence (DNA): TGTGCCAGCAGTGACCCCCAAAGCTCTGGAAACACCATATATTTT. It encodes CASSDPQSSGNTIYF.

V and J are TRBV2 and TRBJ1-2, with D tentatively TRBD1 (6 bases). The CDR3 spans 14 residues. Germline loops: CDR1 SNHLY, CDR2 FYNNEI. Trimming took off 6 bases at V and 2 bases at J, with 13 bases between the two ends. Here the CDR3 DNA reads TGTGCCAGCAGGGAAAGGACAGAGAACTATGGCTACACCTTC. This translates into CASRERTENYGYTF.

This chain connects TRBV2 to TRBJ1-2; D possibly corresponds to TRBD1 (6 bases). The CDR3 has 13 residues. Trimming left V 5 bases short and J 4 bases short, with 11 bases between. CDR1 and CDR2 from the germline V gene are SNHLY and FYNNEI. The CDR3 spells CASSLQGGYGYTF. CDR3 nucleotide sequence: TGTGCCAGCAGTCTACAGGGAGGCTATGGCTACACCTTC.

This clone was recorded once. V is TRBV28 and J is TRBJ1-2; TRBD1 matches at 8 bases. From germline, CDR1 is MDHEN and CDR2 SYDVKM. The CDR3 length is 14 residues. The J segment lost 4 bases and the V segment lost 6 bases, leaving 7 bases of the junction unmatched. The CDR3 DNA reads TGTGCCAGCAGCTTAGACAGGGGAGCCTATGGCTACACCTTC. Translation: CASSLDRGAYGYTF.

The sample holds many counts of this clone. The rearrangement links TRBV4-1 to TRBJ2-7, with 7 positions matching TRBD2. Germline values: CDR1 MGHRA, CDR2 YSYEKL. CDR3 length: 15 residues. J lost 2 bases, V lost 6 bases, and 10 bases had no gene match. This CDR3 reads CASRTRDYRTYEQYF. The CDR3 nucleotides are TGCGCCAGCAGAACGAGGGACTACCGAACCTACGAGCAGTACTTC.

The V and J genes are TRBV28 and TRBJ1-2, with D unresolved. Germline loops: CDR1 MDHEN, CDR2 SYDVKM. Trimming cost V 3 bases and J 2 bases, with 10 bases left between them. There are 14 residues in the CDR3. The CDR3 is CASSFLKVNYGYTF. Written as DNA, the CDR3 is TGTGCCAGCAGTTTTTTGAAGGTGAACTATGGCTACACCTTC.

The chain uses TRBV19 and TRBJ1-6; TRBD1 is a possible D gene (6 bases). The germline gives CDR1 LNHDA, CDR2 SQIVND (reference sequence). V lost 3 bases and J lost 10, with 13 bases in between. This CDR3 spans 14 amino acids. This CDR3 is CASSMTGGRSPLHF. DNA of the CDR3: TGTGCCAGTAGTATGACCGGGGGCAGGTCACCCCTCCACTTT.

The chain combines TRBV2 with TRBJ1-5; 7 bases map to TRBD1. J was trimmed by 5 bases and V by 6 bases; bases with no gene match: 10. CDR3 size: 15 residues. The germline gives CDR1 SNHLY, CDR2 FYNNEI. CDR3 DNA sequence: TGTGCCAGCAGCCACGGACAGGCCGCTCATCAGCCCCAGCATTTT. This gives the protein CASSHGQAAHQPQHF.